This T cell receptor beta chain is drawn from a study of T cell responses to AZD1222 COVID-19 vaccine. Clones were sequenced by immunoSEQ multiplex PCR, and TCRdb holds only the in-frame ones, with some missing. The data show roughly 130,000 clones, with about 82% seen just once and about 12% held by the top ten. V was pared by 4 bases and J by 3 bases, with 10 bases between. Germline V lookup: CDR1 SGDLS, CDR2 YYNGEE. There are 13 residues in the CDR3. The V call is TRBV9, the J call TRBJ1-1, with D unresolved. This clonotype was sampled from an adult in good health. Material: peripheral blood, obtained on day 0 of AZD1222 vaccination. CDR3 coding DNA: TGTGCCAGCAGCAGAAGAGCAGACACTGAAGCTTTCTTT. This encodes CASSRRADTEAFF.